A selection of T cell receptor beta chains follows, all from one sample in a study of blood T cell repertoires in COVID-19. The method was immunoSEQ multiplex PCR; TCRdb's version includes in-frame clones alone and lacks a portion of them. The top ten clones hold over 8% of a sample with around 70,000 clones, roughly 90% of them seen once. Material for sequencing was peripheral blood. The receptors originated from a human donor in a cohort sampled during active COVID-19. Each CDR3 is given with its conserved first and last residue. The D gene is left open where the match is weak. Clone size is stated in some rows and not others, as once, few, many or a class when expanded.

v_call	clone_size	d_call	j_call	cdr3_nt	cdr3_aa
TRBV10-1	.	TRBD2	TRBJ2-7	TGCGCCAGCAGTGAGTCAACTAGCGGGAGAGGGCGCGAGCAGTACTTC	CASSESTSGRGREQYF
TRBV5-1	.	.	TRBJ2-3	TGCGCCAGCAGCTTGGGGGAGCGGACCAAGGCAGATACGCAGTATTTT	CASSLGERTKADTQYF
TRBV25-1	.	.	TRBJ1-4	TGTGCCAGCAGTCTCCCGCAGGGAGGGAATGAAAAACTGTTTTTT	CASSLPQGGNEKLFF
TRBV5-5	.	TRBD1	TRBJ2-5	TGTGCCAGCAGCTTGGCGGTAACAGGGGGACAAGAGACCCAGTACTTC	CASSLAVTGGQETQYF
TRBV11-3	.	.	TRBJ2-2	TGTGCCAGCAGCTACTCCCGAGCCGGGGAGCTGTTTTTT	CASSYSRAGELFF
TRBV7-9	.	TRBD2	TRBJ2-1	TGTGCCAGCAGCAGGGGACTAGCGGGAGTAAGTGAGCAGTTCTTC	CASSRGLAGVSEQFF
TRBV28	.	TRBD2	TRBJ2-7	TGTGCCAGCAGTTTAGGGGGGAGGGCCCGGGAGCAGTACTTC	CASSLGGRAREQYF
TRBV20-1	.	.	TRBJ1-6	TGCAGTGCTAGTGCAGCCGGGACTCATCATTCACCCCTCCACTTT	CSASAAGTHHSPLHF
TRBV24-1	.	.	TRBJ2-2	TGTGCCACCACTAATCGGGAGTACACCGGGGAGCTGTTTTTT	CATTNREYTGELFF
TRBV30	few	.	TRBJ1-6	TGTGCCGCCCCTTCGAGCGGCTATAATTCACCCCTCCACTTT	CAAPSSGYNSPLHF
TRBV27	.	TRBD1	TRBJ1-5	TGTGCCAGCAGTTTATCTACAGGGGTTCGTCAGCCCCAGCATTTT	CASSLSTGVRQPQHF
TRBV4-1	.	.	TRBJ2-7	TGCGCCAGCAGCCAAGACTTACTCCCTAGCGAGGGCTACGAGCAGTACTTC	CASSQDLLPSEGYEQYF
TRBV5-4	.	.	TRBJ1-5	TGTGCCAGCAGCGTGGGAGGTTTTCAGCCCCAGCATTTT	CASSVGGFQPQHF
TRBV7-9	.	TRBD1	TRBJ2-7	TGTGCCAGCAGCTCGGACAGGGTTCAGGACGAGCAGTACTTC	CASSSDRVQDEQYF
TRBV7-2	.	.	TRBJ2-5	TGTGCCAGCAGCTTAGGGGCGGGCCAAGAGACCCAGTACTTC	CASSLGAGQETQYF
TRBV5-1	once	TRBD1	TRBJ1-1	TGCGCCAGCAGGGGACAGGAGGCGCGGACTGAAGCTTTCTTT	CASRGQEARTEAFF
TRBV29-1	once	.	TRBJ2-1	TGCAGCGTCCGAGCAGGGGAAGAGAATGAGCAGTTCTTC	CSVRAGEENEQFF
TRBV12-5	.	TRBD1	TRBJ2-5	TGTGCTAGTGGTCTGTCTCGGACAGGGCGCCAAGAGACCCAGTACTTC	CASGLSRTGRQETQYF
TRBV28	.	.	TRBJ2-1	TGTGCCAGCAGCCGCCCCCTAGCGACCTCCTACAATGAGCAGTTCTTC	CASSRPLATSYNEQFF
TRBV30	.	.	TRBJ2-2	TGTGCCTGGAGTGCGGGATGGCCCGGGGAGCTGTTTTTT	CAWSAGWPGELFF
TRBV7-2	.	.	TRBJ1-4	TGTGCCAGCAGCTTAGACAGGGACAATGAAAAACTGTTTTTT	CASSLDRDNEKLFF
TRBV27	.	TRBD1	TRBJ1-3	TGTGCCAGCAGGACAGGGCCTTCTGGAAACACCATATATTTT	CASRTGPSGNTIYF
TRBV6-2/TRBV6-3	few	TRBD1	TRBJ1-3	TGTGCCAGCAGCTGGACAGGGGCGACCTCTGGAAACACCATATATTTT	CASSWTGATSGNTIYF
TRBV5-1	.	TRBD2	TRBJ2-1	TGCGCCAGCAGCCTGGGACTAGCGGGTACCTACAATGAGCAGTTCTTC	CASSLGLAGTYNEQFF
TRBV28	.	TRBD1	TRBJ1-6	TGTGCCAGCAGTTTATACAGGGGAAATAATTCACCCCTCCACTTT	CASSLYRGNNSPLHF
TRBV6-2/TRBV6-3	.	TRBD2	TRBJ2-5	TGTGCCAGCAGCAGACTAGCGGGAGTGCAAGAGACCCAGTACTTC	CASSRLAGVQETQYF
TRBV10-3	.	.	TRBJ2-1	TGTGCCATCAGTGACTATATCGGAGGGTACAATGAGCAGTTCTTC	CAISDYIGGYNEQFF
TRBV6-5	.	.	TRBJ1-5	TGTGCCAGCAGTTACTCAGGAGATGTTCCCCAGCATTTT	CASSYSGDVPQHF
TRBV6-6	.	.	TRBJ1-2	TGTGCCAGCTTTAGCCCAGCCAACTATGGCTACACCTTC	CASFSPANYGYTF